This T cell receptor beta chain was documented in a study of blood T cell repertoires in COVID-19. Study summary: The study drew acute and convalescent COVID-19 samples from the United States, Italy and Spain. Sources were T cells, B-cell-depleted T cells, or PBMCs; the material itself was cDNA or gDNA.

Produced via immunoSEQ multiplex PCR; TCRdb's table is partial and in-frame only. The sample consists of 110,000 to 150,000 clones, around 81% of them appearing once. CDR1 is SGHRS, CDR2 YFSETQ, per germline. V lost 3 bases and J lost 3; bases outside the gene matches: 2. CDR3 length: 15 residues. The chain couples TRBV5-1 to TRBJ2-3; 12 nucleotides match TRBD1. The clonotype was recovered from a human donor in a cohort sampled during active COVID-19. The sample comprised peripheral blood. The CDR3 coding sequence is TGCGCCAGCAGCTCGGGACAGGGGGCTACAGATACGCAGTATTTT. It encodes CASSSGQGATDTQYF.